The clone carrying this TCR beta chain was recorded at least ten times. The sample comes from a study of patients and donors after allogeneic stem cell transplantation. TCRdb re-called the RT-PCR reads with MiXCR, one entry per CDR3 protein. The repertoire consists of over 350,000 distinct CDR3 sequences, with approximately 16% occurring once and the leading ten covering 6% to 8%. CDR1 SEHNR and CDR2 FQNEAQ come from the germline V gene (reference sequence). The CDR3 is 16 residues long. J was trimmed by 3 bases and V by 5 bases; bases with no gene match: 13. The V call is TRBV7-9, the J call TRBJ2-7; 7 positions agree with TRBD1. The sample comprised blood, either unsorted or a sorted T cell fraction (not recorded which). This clonotype was obtained from a human donor who was either an allogeneic HSCT recipient or a stem cell or donor lymphocyte infusion donor (not recorded which). It is not recorded whose cells these are; they may come from a transplant donor. CDR3: CASSASTGTLYYEQYF. The CDR3 DNA is TGTGCCAGCAGCGCCTCGACAGGGACGCTCTACTACGAGCAGTACTTC.